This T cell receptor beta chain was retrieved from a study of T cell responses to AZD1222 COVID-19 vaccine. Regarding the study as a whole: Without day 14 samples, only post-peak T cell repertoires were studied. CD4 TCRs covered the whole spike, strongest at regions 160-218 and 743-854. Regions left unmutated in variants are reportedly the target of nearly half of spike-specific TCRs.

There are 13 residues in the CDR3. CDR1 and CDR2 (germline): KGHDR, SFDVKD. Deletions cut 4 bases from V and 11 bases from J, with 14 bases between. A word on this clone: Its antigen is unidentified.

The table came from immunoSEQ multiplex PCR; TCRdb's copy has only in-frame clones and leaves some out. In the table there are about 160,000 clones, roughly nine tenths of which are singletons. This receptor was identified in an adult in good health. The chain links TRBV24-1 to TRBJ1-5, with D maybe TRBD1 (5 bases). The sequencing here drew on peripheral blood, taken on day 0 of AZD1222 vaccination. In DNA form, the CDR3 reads TGTGCCACCAGTGACTGGGGCGGGGAAGCCCAGCATTTT. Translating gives CATSDWGGEAQHF.